The clone carrying this T cell receptor beta chain was picked up one time. Its antigen is unidentified. This entry comes from a study of T cell repertoires in aging, cancer and after chemotherapy. Study background: Six age groups, ranging from 30 or younger to 70 or older, included the donors. Healthy donor repertoires were recorded over several months to years and showed clear clonal overlap. General observations from the study: The repertoire data cannot show anything about immunological memory following chemotherapy.

Peripheral blood genomic DNA, not sorted cells or RNA, was the template. Rearranged V-D-J TRB sequences were amplified with a mixed TRB-A/B primer pool. TCRdb re-called the multiplex PCR reads with MiXCR, one entry per CDR3 protein. The repertoire holds some 3,500 distinct CDR3 sequences, about 36% seen once, with roughly half in the top ten. In germline, CDR1 is MNHEY, CDR2 SVGAGI. J lost 2 bases, V lost 1 base, and 9 bases had no gene match. This CDR3 has 17 residues. This sequence originates from a human donor in good health. The chain links TRBV6-5 to TRBJ2-3, with TRBD2 identical over 7 bases. The sample taken for sequencing was blood. The DNA for the CDR3 is TGTGCCAGCAGTTACTGCCAGGGAGGGCCCCCCACAGATACGCAGTATTTT. Protein sequence: CASSYCQGGPPTDTQYF.